This TCR beta chain was recovered during a study of blood T cells in healthy people across ages. Germline CDR1 is SGHRS and CDR2 is YFSETQ. The V end lost 6 bases, the J end lost 1 base, and 10 bases lay between the germline ends. The CDR3 has 14 amino acids. Through a sample-barcoded 5' primer and a J-beta primer mix, a second PCR was run for roughly 6 to 12 cycles. Per-sample output comprised a minimum of 2.5 million paired-end reads containing CDR3. TCRdb re-called the 5' RACE reads through MiXCR, storing one row per CDR3 protein. The sample includes under 1,000,000 distinct CDR3 sequences, around 36% of them seen just once.

Material for sequencing was blood. The chain recombines TRBV5-1 with TRBJ2-2; D unclear. This TCR derives from a man between 18 and 35 years old in good health. Here the CDR3 DNA reads TGCGCCAGCACCCGTGGGGAGAACACCGGGGAGCTGTTTTTT. This sequence encodes CASTRGENTGELFF.